A selection of T cell receptor beta chains follows, all from one sample in a study of CD8+ T cells in alopecia areata. Here immunoSEQ multiplex PCR was the method, and the copy in TCRdb shows in-frame clones only, minus some. This sample has about 200,000 clones, with 50% to 70% found just once. The sample was CD4+ T cells sorted from blood, taken at week 0. Receptor source: a human donor with alopecia areata. The CDR3 runs from the conserved cysteine through the conserved F or W. The D gene is left open where the match is weak. The size field is filled for only some rows; it gives once, few, many or a size class.

J gene: TRBJ1-4; clone size: NA; D gene: NA; V gene: TRBV18; CDR3 protein: CASSPDVALFF; CDR3 DNA: TGTGCCAGCTCACCAGATGTAGCACTGTTTTTT
J gene: TRBJ2-3; clone size: few; D gene: NA; V gene: TRBV5-1; CDR3 protein: CASSLAGLTDTQYF; CDR3 DNA: TGCGCCAGCAGCTTGGCGGGGTTAACAGATACGCAGTATTTT
J gene: TRBJ2-7; clone size: NA; D gene: TRBD1; V gene: TRBV7-9; CDR3 protein: CASSSGQGARDEQYF; CDR3 DNA: TGTGCCAGCAGCTCCGGACAGGGGGCTCGCGATGAGCAGTACTTC
J gene: TRBJ2-1; clone size: NA; D gene: TRBD2; V gene: TRBV29-1; CDR3 protein: CSAPLAGEYNEQFF; CDR3 DNA: TGCAGCGCTCCTCTAGCGGGGGAATACAATGAGCAGTTCTTC
J gene: TRBJ1-1; clone size: NA; D gene: NA; V gene: TRBV29-1; CDR3 protein: CSVEKTVAEAFF; CDR3 DNA: TGCAGCGTTGAAAAGACCGTGGCTGAAGCTTTCTTT
J gene: TRBJ1-3; clone size: NA; D gene: NA; V gene: TRBV6-5; CDR3 protein: CASSYTRGAGGNTIYF; CDR3 DNA: TGTGCCAGCAGTTACACCCGCGGGGCTGGAGGAAACACCATATATTTT
J gene: TRBJ2-2; clone size: NA; D gene: NA; V gene: TRBV30; CDR3 protein: CAWSKDSLTGELFF; CDR3 DNA: TGTGCCTGGAGTAAGGACAGCCTCACCGGGGAGCTGTTTTTT
J gene: TRBJ2-5; clone size: NA; D gene: TRBD2; V gene: TRBV5-1; CDR3 protein: CASSVAGGSQETQYF; CDR3 DNA: TGCGCCAGCAGCGTAGCGGGAGGGTCCCAAGAGACCCAGTACTTC
J gene: TRBJ2-1; clone size: NA; D gene: NA; V gene: TRBV7-2; CDR3 protein: CASSPLGPRPFF; CDR3 DNA: TGTGCCAGCAGCCCCCTCGGGCCACGGCCGTTCTTC
J gene: TRBJ2-2; clone size: few; D gene: TRBD2; V gene: TRBV11-1; CDR3 protein: CASSYPRGAGIPGELFF; CDR3 DNA: TGTGCCAGCAGCTACCCCCGGGGAGCGGGAATCCCCGGGGAGCTGTTTTTT
J gene: TRBJ1-1; clone size: NA; D gene: TRBD1; V gene: TRBV30; CDR3 protein: CAWSFYPWWTGSENTEAFF; CDR3 DNA: TGTGCCTGGAGTTTTTATCCCTGGTGGACAGGATCAGAGAACACTGAAGCTTTCTTT
J gene: TRBJ1-1; clone size: NA; D gene: NA; V gene: TRBV9; CDR3 protein: CASSVGAQPQAFF; CDR3 DNA: TGTGCCAGCAGCGTAGGTGCCCAACCCCAAGCTTTCTTT
J gene: TRBJ2-4; clone size: few; D gene: TRBD2; V gene: TRBV27; CDR3 protein: CASSLGLLAGNTKNIQYF; CDR3 DNA: TGTGCCAGCAGTTTGGGGTTACTAGCGGGAAATACCAAAAACATTCAGTACTTC
J gene: TRBJ2-3; clone size: few; D gene: NA; V gene: TRBV5-1; CDR3 protein: CASSLGENTDTQYF; CDR3 DNA: TGCGCCAGCAGCTTGGGCGAAAACACAGATACGCAGTATTTT
J gene: TRBJ2-7; clone size: NA; D gene: NA; V gene: TRBV2; CDR3 protein: CASSEALLAITYEQYF; CDR3 DNA: TGTGCCAGCAGTGAAGCGCTTTTGGCAATAACCTACGAGCAGTACTTC
J gene: TRBJ1-1; clone size: NA; D gene: NA; V gene: TRBV5-1; CDR3 protein: CASSLQEDTEAFF; CDR3 DNA: TGCGCCAGCAGCTTACAAGAGGATACTGAAGCTTTCTTT
J gene: TRBJ2-7; clone size: NA; D gene: NA; V gene: TRBV20-1; CDR3 protein: CSAPLKWEQYF; CDR3 DNA: TGCAGTGCGCCTCTTAAGTGGGAGCAGTACTTC
J gene: TRBJ2-7; clone size: NA; D gene: NA; V gene: TRBV14; CDR3 protein: CASSYSSAPPSNF; CDR3 DNA: TGTGCCAGCAGCTACTCTAGCGCACCTCCGTCAAACTTC
J gene: TRBJ1-2; clone size: NA; D gene: NA; V gene: TRBV7-2; CDR3 protein: CASSQQQGNYGYTF; CDR3 DNA: TGTGCCAGCAGCCAACAACAGGGAAACTATGGCTACACCTTC
J gene: TRBJ1-5; clone size: many; D gene: NA; V gene: TRBV28; CDR3 protein: CASSLGTGMNQPQHF; CDR3 DNA: TGTGCCAGCAGTTTAGGGACGGGGATGAATCAGCCCCAGCATTTT
J gene: TRBJ1-3; clone size: few; D gene: NA; V gene: TRBV7-9; CDR3 protein: CASSSGPANTIYF; CDR3 DNA: TGTGCCAGCAGCTCGGGACCGGCGAACACCATATATTTT
J gene: TRBJ2-7; clone size: NA; D gene: TRBD1; V gene: TRBV29-1; CDR3 protein: CSVSGTGFNGQYF; CDR3 DNA: TGCAGCGTATCCGGGACAGGGTTCAACGGGCAGTACTTC
J gene: TRBJ1-2; clone size: NA; D gene: TRBD1; V gene: TRBV2; CDR3 protein: CASSGQGGGYTF; CDR3 DNA: TGTGCCAGCAGTGGACAGGGGGGCGGCTACACCTTC
J gene: TRBJ2-7; clone size: NA; D gene: NA; V gene: TRBV11-3; CDR3 protein: CASSLGTVYEQYF; CDR3 DNA: TGTGCCAGCAGCTTAGGGACAGTCTACGAGCAGTACTTC
J gene: TRBJ1-5; clone size: few; D gene: TRBD1; V gene: TRBV7-3; CDR3 protein: CASSHRGPRNDQPQHF; CDR3 DNA: TGTGCCAGCAGCCACAGGGGGCCAAGGAACGATCAGCCCCAGCATTTT
J gene: TRBJ2-5; clone size: NA; D gene: NA; V gene: TRBV7-9; CDR3 protein: CASSSLGNGEETQYF; CDR3 DNA: TGTGCCAGCAGCTCCCTGGGGAACGGGGAAGAGACCCAGTACTTC
J gene: TRBJ2-7; clone size: NA; D gene: TRBD2; V gene: TRBV30; CDR3 protein: CAWNSGSMDEQYF; CDR3 DNA: TGTGCCTGGAACAGCGGGAGTATGGACGAGCAGTACTTC
J gene: TRBJ2-1; clone size: few; D gene: NA; V gene: TRBV5-1; CDR3 protein: CASSLDGSYNEQFF; CDR3 DNA: TGCGCCAGCAGCTTAGACGGCTCCTACAATGAGCAGTTCTTC
J gene: TRBJ2-2; clone size: few; D gene: TRBD2; V gene: TRBV2; CDR3 protein: CASKSSGANTGELFF; CDR3 DNA: TGTGCCAGCAAGAGTAGCGGGGCGAACACCGGGGAGCTGTTTTTT
J gene: TRBJ2-1; clone size: NA; D gene: TRBD2; V gene: TRBV10-3; CDR3 protein: CAISPGLELDEQFF; CDR3 DNA: TGTGCCATCAGTCCGGGACTAGAGTTGGATGAGCAGTTCTTC
J gene: TRBJ2-1; clone size: NA; D gene: TRBD1; V gene: TRBV5-1; CDR3 protein: CASSPDRDVNEQFF; CDR3 DNA: TGCGCCAGCAGCCCGGACAGGGACGTCAATGAGCAGTTCTTC
J gene: TRBJ1-6; clone size: NA; D gene: TRBD1; V gene: TRBV7-3; CDR3 protein: CASSLTTGGLSPLHF; CDR3 DNA: TGTGCCAGCAGCCTCACGACAGGGGGGTTGTCACCCCTCCACTTT
J gene: TRBJ2-3; clone size: few; D gene: NA; V gene: TRBV19; CDR3 protein: CASSRQVPDTQYF; CDR3 DNA: TGTGCCAGTAGTCGTCAGGTCCCGGATACGCAGTATTTT
J gene: TRBJ2-3; clone size: NA; D gene: NA; V gene: TRBV6-6; CDR3 protein: CAPGQQVRTDTQYF; CDR3 DNA: TGTGCCCCGGGCCAGCAGGTACGCACAGATACGCAGTATTTT
J gene: TRBJ2-2; clone size: NA; D gene: TRBD2; V gene: TRBV2; CDR3 protein: CASQPPRLADTGELFF; CDR3 DNA: TGTGCCAGCCAACCGCCGCGACTAGCGGACACCGGGGAGCTGTTTTTT
J gene: TRBJ1-2; clone size: NA; D gene: NA; V gene: TRBV2; CDR3 protein: CASSESVVRATGYTF; CDR3 DNA: TGTGCCAGCAGTGAATCCGTGGTCAGAGCCACGGGCTACACCTTC
J gene: TRBJ1-5; clone size: NA; D gene: NA; V gene: TRBV30; CDR3 protein: CAWNRDYGQPQHF; CDR3 DNA: TGTGCCTGGAACAGGGACTATGGCCAGCCCCAGCATTTT
J gene: TRBJ1-5; clone size: NA; D gene: NA; V gene: TRBV30; CDR3 protein: CAWSVRAGANQPQHF; CDR3 DNA: TGTGCCTGGAGTGTACGGGCGGGGGCAAATCAGCCCCAGCATTTT
J gene: TRBJ2-4; clone size: NA; D gene: NA; V gene: TRBV5-1; CDR3 protein: CASSLGVSSKNIQYF; CDR3 DNA: TGCGCCAGCAGCTTAGGGGTCAGTTCCAAAAACATTCAGTACTTC
J gene: TRBJ1-1; clone size: NA; D gene: NA; V gene: TRBV7-7; CDR3 protein: CASSLDKNTEAFF; CDR3 DNA: TGTGCCAGCAGCTTAGACAAGAACACTGAAGCTTTCTTT
J gene: TRBJ2-1; clone size: NA; D gene: NA; V gene: TRBV4-1; CDR3 protein: CASSRSTLYNEQFF; CDR3 DNA: TGCGCCAGCAGCAGGAGTACACTTTACAATGAGCAGTTCTTC
J gene: TRBJ2-5; clone size: few; D gene: NA; V gene: TRBV4-1; CDR3 protein: CASGPGPQETQYF; CDR3 DNA: TGCGCCAGCGGACCGGGACCACAAGAGACCCAGTACTTC
J gene: TRBJ1-4; clone size: NA; D gene: NA; V gene: TRBV29-1; CDR3 protein: CSVNSAGDEKLFF; CDR3 DNA: TGCAGCGTGAACAGCGCCGGAGATGAAAAACTGTTTTTT
J gene: TRBJ2-7; clone size: NA; D gene: NA; V gene: TRBV2; CDR3 protein: CASSTGSYEQYF; CDR3 DNA: TGTGCCAGCAGTACGGGGTCCTACGAGCAGTACTTC
J gene: TRBJ1-1; clone size: few; D gene: TRBD1; V gene: TRBV30; CDR3 protein: CAWSALTGYTEAFF; CDR3 DNA: TGTGCCTGGAGTGCCCTGACAGGGTATACTGAAGCTTTCTTT
J gene: TRBJ1-4; clone size: NA; D gene: NA; V gene: TRBV5-1; CDR3 protein: CASSPNPQTDQKLFF; CDR3 DNA: TGCGCCAGCAGCCCAAACCCTCAGACGGACCAAAAACTGTTTTTT
J gene: TRBJ2-5; clone size: few; D gene: TRBD2; V gene: TRBV7-9; CDR3 protein: CAATPGLAGETQYF; CDR3 DNA: TGTGCCGCTACTCCGGGACTAGCGGGAGAGACCCAGTACTTC
J gene: TRBJ2-1; clone size: NA; D gene: TRBD2; V gene: TRBV5-1; CDR3 protein: CASSFWSGRGYNEQFF; CDR3 DNA: TGCGCCAGCAGCTTTTGGAGCGGGAGGGGATACAATGAGCAGTTCTTC
J gene: TRBJ1-6; clone size: NA; D gene: NA; V gene: TRBV5-6; CDR3 protein: CASSLRTLRSPLHF; CDR3 DNA: TGTGCCAGCAGCTTAAGGACTCTGCGTTCACCCCTCCACTTT
J gene: TRBJ2-2; clone size: NA; D gene: TRBD1; V gene: TRBV7-9; CDR3 protein: CASSLRGQGTDTGELFF; CDR3 DNA: TGTGCCAGCAGCTTAAGGGGACAGGGAACGGACACCGGGGAGCTGTTTTTT
J gene: TRBJ2-5; clone size: few; D gene: NA; V gene: TRBV29-1; CDR3 protein: CSVEDRVRKTQYF; CDR3 DNA: TGCAGCGTTGAAGATAGGGTCAGGAAGACCCAGTACTTC
J gene: TRBJ1-5; clone size: NA; D gene: TRBD1; V gene: TRBV19; CDR3 protein: CASTKGTGQNQPQHF; CDR3 DNA: TGTGCCAGTACCAAAGGGACAGGACAAAATCAGCCCCAGCATTTT